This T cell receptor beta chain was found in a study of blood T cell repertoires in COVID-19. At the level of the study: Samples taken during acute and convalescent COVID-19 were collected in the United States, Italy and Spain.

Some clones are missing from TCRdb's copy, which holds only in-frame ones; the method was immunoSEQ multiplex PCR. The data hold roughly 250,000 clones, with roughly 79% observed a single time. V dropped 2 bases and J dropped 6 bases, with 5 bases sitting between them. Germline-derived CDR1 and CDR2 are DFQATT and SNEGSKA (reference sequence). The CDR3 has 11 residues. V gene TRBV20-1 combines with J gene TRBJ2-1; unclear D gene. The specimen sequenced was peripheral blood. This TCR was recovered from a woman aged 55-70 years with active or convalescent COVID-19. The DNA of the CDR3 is TGCAGTGCTAGACACGGCAATGAGCAGTTCTTC. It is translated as CSARHGNEQFF.